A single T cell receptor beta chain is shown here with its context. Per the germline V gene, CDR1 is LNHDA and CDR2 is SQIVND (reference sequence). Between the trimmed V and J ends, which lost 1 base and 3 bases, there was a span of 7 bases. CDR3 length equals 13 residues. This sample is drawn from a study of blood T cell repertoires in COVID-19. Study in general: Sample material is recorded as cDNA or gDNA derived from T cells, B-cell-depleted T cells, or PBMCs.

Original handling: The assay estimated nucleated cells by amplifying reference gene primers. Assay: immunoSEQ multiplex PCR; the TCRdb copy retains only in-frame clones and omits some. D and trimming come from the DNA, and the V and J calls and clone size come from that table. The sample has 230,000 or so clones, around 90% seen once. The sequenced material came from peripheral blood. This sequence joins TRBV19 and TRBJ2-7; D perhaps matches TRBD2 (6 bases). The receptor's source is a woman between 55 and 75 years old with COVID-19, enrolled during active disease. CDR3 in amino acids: CASSIARDYEQYF. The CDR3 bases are TGTGCCAGTAGTATAGCGCGGGACTACGAGCAGTACTTC.